Below are 31 T cell receptor beta chains sequenced from a single sample in a study of spatial heterogeneity in lung cancer. Time point given: sample taken at primary tumor resection. TCRdb reprocessed the 5' RACE reads via MiXCR and lists one record per CDR3 protein. Of 90,000 to 95,000 distinct CDR3 sequences in the sample, about 12% were seen once. This specimen was PBMCs, taken at surgery. These receptors were collected from a male donor with early-stage non-small cell lung cancer.

In its sample, this clonotype was seen a few times. The chain employs TRBV18 and TRBJ1-1; unclear D gene. CDR1 is KGHSH and CDR2 is LQKENI in the germline V gene. V was clipped by 5 bases and J by 0 bases, with 7 bases between them. CDR3 length equals 13 residues. The CDR3 bases are TGTGCCAGCTCAGCACAAGTGAACACTGAAGCTTTCTTT. This translates into CASSAQVNTEAFF.

This clonotype appeared a few times. CDR3 sequence: CASSHTGTSGTQETQYF. The CDR3, as DNA: TGTGCCAGCAGCCACACCGGGACTAGCGGTACACAAGAGACCCAGTACTTC. The V call is TRBV4-2, the J call TRBJ2-5; 11 bases are shared with TRBD2. This CDR3 has 17 residues. After removal of 3 bases from V and 2 bases from J, the junction contained 8 bases not matched to a gene. Germline-derived CDR1 and CDR2 are LGHNA and YNFKEQ.

The chain links TRBV29-1 to TRBJ2-5, with D tentatively TRBD1 or TRBD2 (5 bases each). Germline CDR1 reads SQVTM; CDR2 reads ANQGSEA. This CDR3 has 16 residues. V was pared by 5 bases and J by 1 base, with 20 bases between. The CDR3 loop reads CSVTLEGLALQETQYF. Written as DNA, the CDR3 is TGCAGCGTTACCCTCGAGGGGTTGGCGCTCCAAGAGACCCAGTACTTC.

The rearrangement links TRBV29-1 to TRBJ1-2; D unclear. With 7 bases removed from V and 8 bases from J, the gap between germline ends came to 14 bases. Germline loops: CDR1 SQVTM, CDR2 ANQGSEA. This CDR3 spans 11 amino acids. In DNA, the CDR3 is TGCAGCGCCACAACGGGGAAGGGCTACACCTTC. Protein sequence: CSATTGKGYTF.

The chain recombines TRBV5-1 with TRBJ1-3, with D hard to call. V lost 0 bases and J 0 bases, leaving 10 bases between the germline ends. The CDR3 sequence is 16 residues long. Germline V gives CDR1 SGHRS, CDR2 YFSETQ. CDR3: CASSLVPANSGNTIYF. CDR3 bases: TGCGCCAGCAGCTTGGTACCCGCTAACTCTGGAAACACCATATATTTT.

The chain employs TRBV6-2 or TRBV6-3 and TRBJ2-3, with TRBD2 as a possible D gene (5 bases). V was cut by 7 bases and J by 0 bases, with 11 bases left in between. CDR3 length equals 14 residues. The germline V gene has CDR1 MNHEY and CDR2 SVGEGT. The CDR3 loop is CASKLSGSTDTQYF. In DNA, the CDR3 is TGTGCCAGCAAACTAAGCGGAAGCACAGATACGCAGTATTTT.

This clonotype appeared a few times. V usage is TRBV6-1 and J usage is TRBJ2-2; 9 bases are shared with TRBD1. The CDR3 totals 15 residues. CDR1 is MNHNS, CDR2 SASEGT, per germline. V lost 8 bases to trimming and J lost 5 bases; unmatched junction nucleotides: 9. The CDR3 is CASRWDRARTGELFF. DNA of the CDR3: TGTGCCAGCCGGTGGGACAGGGCCCGGACCGGGGAGCTGTTTTTT.

This clonotype was observed a handful of times. The rearrangement uses TRBV7-2 and TRBJ1-5; perhaps TRBD1 as D (5 bases). The CDR3 covers 17 residues. The germline V and J ends were trimmed by 1 base and 2 bases, with 15 bases remaining between them. Germline assignment: CDR1 SGHTA and CDR2 FQGNSA. The CDR3 nucleotides read TGTGCCAGCAGCTTAGGTTTTCGGGGCCTGGGCAATCAGCCCCAGCATTTT. Its translation: CASSLGFRGLGNQPQHF. The entire variable domain, with the rest obtained from reference TRBV7-2 and TRBJ1-5, is as follows: GAGVSQSPSNKVTEKGKDVELRCDPISGHTALYWYRQSLGQGLEFLIYFQGNSAPDKSGLPSDRFSAERTGGSVSTLTIQRTQQEDSAVYLCASSLGFRGLGNQPQHFGDGTRLSIL.

The chain employs TRBV5-1 and TRBJ2-3; D perhaps matches TRBD2 (6 bases). This CDR3 is 17 amino acids long. V lost 1 base to trimming and J lost 4 bases, with 19 bases between them. Germline V lookup: CDR1 SGHRS, CDR2 YFSETQ. The CDR3 nucleotides read TGCGCCAGCAGCTTGCGGACGCGGACGTCGGGAGCAGATACGCAGTATTTT. This translates into CASSLRTRTSGADTQYF. The full variable domain, rest sourced from reference TRBV5-1 and TRBJ2-3, is KAGVTQTPRYLIKTRGQQVTLSCSPISGHRSVSWYQQTPGQGLQFLFEYFSETQRNKGNFPGRFSGRQFSNSRSEMNVSTLELGDSALYLCASSLRTRTSGADTQYFGPGTRLTVL.

There are many counts of this clonotype. The chain recombines TRBV6-2 or TRBV6-3 with TRBJ2-7; D ambiguous. Germline assignment: CDR1 MNHEY and CDR2 SVGEGT. The CDR3 runs to 14 residues. Trimming removed 2 bases from V and 2 bases from J, with 10 bases in between. CDR3 loop: CASSYRGGTYEQYF. The CDR3 region has the DNA TGTGCCAGCAGTTACCGTGGCGGCACCTACGAGCAGTACTTC.

The chain links TRBV19 to TRBJ2-7, with D possibly called TRBD1 or TRBD2 (6 bases each). V dropped 6 bases and J dropped 4 bases, with 22 bases sitting between them. Germline V lookup: CDR1 LNHDA, CDR2 SQIVND (reference sequence). The CDR3 sequence is 16 residues long. The CDR3 spells CASSPRGAGSIYEQYF. The CDR3 DNA sequence: TGTGCCAGTAGCCCAAGGGGGGCGGGCTCAATATACGAGCAGTACTTC.

This clonotype turned up a few times. The chain links TRBV27 to TRBJ2-1; 7 bases fit TRBD1. The CDR3 runs to 15 residues. Germline CDR1 is MNHEY and CDR2 is SMNVEV (reference sequence). Losses at the gene ends were 4 bases for V and 3 bases for J; bases not matched to a gene: 6. CDR3 nucleotide sequence: TGTGCCAGCAGTTATCAGGGGGTTGGCTACAATGAGCAGTTCTTC. Translated, it gives CASSYQGVGYNEQFF.

The rearrangement uses TRBV20-1 and TRBJ2-1; TRBD2 might be the D (6 bases). CDR3 length: 11 residues. Germline values: CDR1 DFQATT, CDR2 SNEGSKA (reference sequence). CDR3 coding DNA: TGCAGAGTGATTACACGGGACTTGCAGTTCTTC. It is translated as CRVITRDLQFF.

For the CDR3, the DNA is TGTGCCAGCAGTTTGACAGAGGAAAGTCAAGAGACCCAGTACTTC. This encodes CASSLTEESQETQYF. The chain combines TRBV28 with TRBJ2-5, with D maybe TRBD1 (5 bases). The germline V gene encodes CDR1 MDHEN and CDR2 SYDVKM. Trimming took off 3 bases at V and 2 bases at J, with 13 bases between the two ends. This CDR3 is 15 amino acids long.

This clonotype was detected a few times. This rearrangement joins TRBV28 to TRBJ1-5; unclear D gene. V lost 6 bases and J 0 bases, leaving 9 bases between the germline ends. Per germline, CDR1 MDHEN and CDR2 SYDVKM. CDR3 length: 14 residues. CDR3 nucleotides: TGTGCCAGCAGCTTCGGAGATAGCAATCAGCCCCAGCATTTT. Translated, it gives CASSFGDSNQPQHF.

The chain uses TRBV7-2 and TRBJ1-2; TRBD1 matches 7 bases. The CDR3 loop spans 14 amino acids. Germline V gene lookup returns CDR1 SGHTA and CDR2 FQGNSA. With 5 bases clipped from V and 2 bases from J, the junction kept 5 bases outside the gene matches. In nucleotides, the CDR3 is TGTGCCAGCAGCCCAGACAGGGCCAACTATGGCTACACCTTC. It specifies CASSPDRANYGYTF.

This clonotype was picked up a small number of times. The rearrangement joins TRBV27 to TRBJ2-3; TRBD1 agrees at 7 bases. CDR3 length: 15 residues. Looked up from germline, CDR1 is MNHEY and CDR2 is SMNVEV (reference sequence). V shed 6 bases and J 2 bases; nucleotides not matched to a gene: 8. The CDR3, as DNA: TGTGCCAGCAGGTGGACAGGAGATCCCACAGATACGCAGTATTTT. Amino acids: CASRWTGDPTDTQYF.

The chain is built from TRBV6-2 or TRBV6-3 and TRBJ1-5, with a weak D call TRBD1 (5 bases). V gave up 2 bases and J gave up 1 base, with 6 bases separating them. The germline CDR1 and CDR2 sequences are MNHEY and SVGEGT. The CDR3 is 14 amino acids. The CDR3 reads CASSYGDSNQPQHF. The CDR3 coding sequence is TGTGCCAGCAGTTACGGGGACAGCAATCAGCCCCAGCATTTT.

This clonotype has a handful of counts. The J gene is TRBJ2-4, the V gene TRBV6-5; possible D gene TRBD1, 6 bases. The CDR3 consists of 16 residues. Per germline, CDR1 MNHEY and CDR2 SVGAGI. V was pared by 0 bases and J by 7 bases, with 16 bases between. The CDR3: CASSYSTTGGGNIQYF. The CDR3 DNA follows: TGTGCCAGCAGTTACTCGACGACAGGCGGCGGGAACATTCAGTACTTC.

Only a few counts were recorded for this clonotype. The chain has TRBV27 and TRBJ2-5; D might be TRBD1 (6 bases). In germline, CDR1 is MNHEY, CDR2 SMNVEV (reference sequence). This CDR3 region has 14 residues. Deletions cut 6 bases from V and 0 bases from J, with 11 bases between. CDR3 sequence (DNA): TGTGCCAGCAGCTCTAGGGGGAACCAAGAGACCCAGTACTTC. Protein sequence: CASSSRGNQETQYF.

V and J are TRBV5-1 and TRBJ1-4; D may be TRBD1 (6 bases). The CDR3 contains 16 residues. Germline V gene sequence: CDR1 SGHRS, CDR2 YFSETQ. The V and J ends lost 4 bases and 0 bases respectively, with 13 bases between them. In nucleotides, the CDR3 is TGCGCCAGCAGCCAACGGACAGCCGCAACTAATGAAAAACTGTTTTTT. Protein: CASSQRTAATNEKLFF.

The rearrangement joins TRBV4-3 to TRBJ2-5; unclear D gene. This CDR3 is 15 amino acids long. Germline CDR1 and CDR2: LGHNA and YSLEER. Trimming left V 3 bases short and J 1 base short, with 12 bases between. The CDR3 bases are TGCGCCAGCAGCCACGTTGGGCGGCCCCAAGAGACCCAGTACTTC. Translation gives CASSHVGRPQETQYF.

This clonotype was found a few times. V gene TRBV6-1 combines with J gene TRBJ2-2, with TRBD2 identical over 14 bases. With V trimmed by 9 bases and J by 6 bases, 6 bases remained unmatched. The length of the CDR3 is 15 residues. Germline CDR1 MNHNS, CDR2 SASEGT. CDR3 sequence: CASSGLAGEAGELFF. Written as DNA, the CDR3 is TGTGCCAGTTCGGGACTAGCGGGAGAAGCCGGGGAGCTGTTTTTT.

This clonotype was seen a few times. This chain joins TRBV5-1 and TRBJ2-7; a possible D gene is TRBD1 (5 bases). The V end was cut by 5 bases, the J end by 3 bases, with 9 bases between. The germline V gene has CDR1 SGHRS and CDR2 YFSETQ. This CDR3 has 12 residues. The CDR3 reads CASRADSYEQYF. The CDR3 DNA sequence: TGCGCCAGCAGGGCCGACAGCTACGAGCAGTACTTC.

Comments on this clonotype: A junction end diverges from the germline sequence, so it may reflect a read error. The chain joins TRBV5-4 to TRBJ2-5, with D possibly matching TRBD2 (5 bases). This CDR3 is built from 14 residues. From germline, CDR1 is SGHNT and CDR2 YYREEE (reference sequence). CDR3 nucleotides: TGTGTCAGCAGCTTGGCGGGCCAGAAAGAGACCCAGTACTTC. Encoded protein: CVSSLAGQKETQYF.

This clonotype was seen a handful of times. The rearrangement uses TRBV15 and TRBJ1-6; TRBD1 is a possible D gene (6 bases). The CDR3 totals 14 residues. CDR1 is LNHNV and CDR2 is YYDKDF in the germline V gene (reference sequence). V lost 1 base and J 7 bases, leaving 8 bases between the germline ends. The CDR3 sequence is CATSRGQDNSPLHF. CDR3 DNA sequence: TGTGCCACCAGCAGAGGACAGGACAATTCACCCCTCCACTTT.

The chain combines TRBV10-3 with TRBJ2-3; 9 bases map to TRBD1. V was pared by 5 bases and J by 2 bases, with 8 bases of the junction left unmatched. Germline-derived CDR1 and CDR2 are ENHRY and SYGVKD. The CDR3 length is 16 residues. The CDR3 spells CAISRDREINTDTQYF. The CDR3 bases are TGTGCCATCAGTCGGGACAGGGAGATCAACACAGATACGCAGTATTTT.

Ten or more counts support this clonotype. The gene calls are TRBV5-5 and TRBJ2-5; the match to TRBD1 covers 8 bases. The CDR3 covers 19 residues. From germline, CDR1 is SGHKS and CDR2 YYEKEE (reference sequence). V lost 0 bases and J lost 2; bases outside the gene matches: 15. This CDR3 reads CASSLAGRGRSAEQETQYF. In DNA form, the CDR3 reads TGTGCCAGCAGCTTGGCCGGCAGGGGGCGCAGCGCTGAGCAAGAGACCCAGTACTTC.

This clonotype was found many times. The chain uses TRBV7-3 and TRBJ2-3; D remains ambiguous. Trimming cost V 3 bases and J 6 bases, with 13 bases left between them. Germline V gene sequence: CDR1 SGHTA, CDR2 FQGTGA. The CDR3 runs 14 residues. The CDR3 bases are TGTGCCAGCAGCTTCGGGCTGGCGGCGGATACGCAGTATTTT. As protein: CASSFGLAADTQYF.

This clonotype showed up just a few times. Compared with germline, one end of the junction differs, possibly owing to a read error. The CDR3 is CASSQDLKREGFLVF. CDR3 nucleotides: TGTGCCAGCAGCCAAGATCTTAAGCGGGAGGGCTTTTTGGTGTTT. The chain has TRBV4-2 and TRBJ2-1; 10 bases fit TRBD2. Per the germline V gene, CDR1 is LGHNA and CDR2 is YNFKEQ. This CDR3 comprises 15 residues.

The chain is built from TRBV6-5 and TRBJ2-3; 8 nucleotides align to TRBD1. Looked up from germline, CDR1 is MNHEY and CDR2 is SVGAGI. J lost 3 bases, V lost 8 bases, and 4 bases had no gene match. The CDR3 totals 13 residues. The CDR3 DNA follows: TGTGCCAGCGGCTACAGGGGGACAGATACGCAGTATTTT. Protein: CASGYRGTDTQYF.